This T cell receptor beta chain was captured in a study of blood T cell repertoires in COVID-19. Study as a whole: COVID-19 samples from acute and convalescent phases originated in the United States, Italy and Spain. The analysed material was cDNA or gDNA that came from T cells, B-cell-depleted T cells, or PBMCs.

The V gene's germline CDR1 is KGHSH and CDR2 LQKENI. The CDR3 is 14 residues long. Trimming removed 2 bases at V and 5 bases at J, with 12 bases between. The Seattle site enrolled patients during active infection and followed them longitudinally. In the original processing: Quantification of nucleated cells was approximated via reference gene primer amplification. Sequencing was performed with immunoSEQ multiplex PCR; in TCRdb, only in-frame clones are kept and a portion is missing. That table is the source of V, J and clone size, and D and trimming were worked out from the DNA. The sample shows fewer than 600,000 clones, roughly 89% of them seen only once.

The sequenced material came from peripheral blood. This chain joins TRBV18 and TRBJ2-5; tentatively, D is TRBD2 (6 bases). This TCR was sampled from a young man with COVID-19, enrolled during active disease. The CDR3 sequence is CASSPVWGEETQYF. The DNA of the CDR3 is TGTGCCAGCTCACCAGTCTGGGGGGAGGAGACCCAGTACTTC.